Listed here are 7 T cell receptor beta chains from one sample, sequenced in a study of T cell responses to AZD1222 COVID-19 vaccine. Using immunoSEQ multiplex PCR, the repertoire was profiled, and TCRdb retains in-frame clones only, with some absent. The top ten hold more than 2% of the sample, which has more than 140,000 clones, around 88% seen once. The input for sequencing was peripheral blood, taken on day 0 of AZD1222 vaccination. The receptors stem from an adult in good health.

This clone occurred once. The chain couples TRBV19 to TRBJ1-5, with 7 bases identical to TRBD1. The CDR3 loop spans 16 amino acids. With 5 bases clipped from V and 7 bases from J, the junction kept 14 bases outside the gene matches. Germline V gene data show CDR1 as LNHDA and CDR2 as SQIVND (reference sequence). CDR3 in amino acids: CASSFWKGGGWQPQHF. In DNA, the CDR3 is TGTGCCAGTAGTTTCTGGAAAGGGGGCGGTTGGCAGCCCCAGCATTTT.

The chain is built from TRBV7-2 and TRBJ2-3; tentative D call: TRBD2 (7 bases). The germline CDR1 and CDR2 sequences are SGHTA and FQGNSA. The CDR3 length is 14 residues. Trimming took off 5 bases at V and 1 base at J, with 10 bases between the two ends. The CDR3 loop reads CASSQGGGTDTQYF. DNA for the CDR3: TGTGCCAGCAGCCAAGGGGGGGGCACAGATACGCAGTATTTT.

CDR3 residues: CSVGGAYGYTF. CDR3 DNA sequence: TGCAGCGTTGGCGGGGCTTATGGCTACACCTTC. The chain recombines TRBV29-1 with TRBJ1-2; TRBD1 is a possible D gene (5 bases). The CDR3 consists of 11 residues. Germline V gene lookup returns CDR1 SQVTM and CDR2 ANQGSEA. The ends were cut back, 4 bases at V and 5 bases at J, with 8 bases in the middle.

The CDR3 protein is CASSPFGTGELFF. In DNA form, the CDR3 reads TGTGCCAGCAGCCCTTTCGGAACCGGGGAGCTGTTTTTT. J is TRBJ2-2 and V is TRBV12-3 or TRBV12-4; D call uncertain. Between the trimmed V and J ends, which lost 6 bases and 5 bases, there was a span of 10 bases. This CDR3 has 13 amino acids.

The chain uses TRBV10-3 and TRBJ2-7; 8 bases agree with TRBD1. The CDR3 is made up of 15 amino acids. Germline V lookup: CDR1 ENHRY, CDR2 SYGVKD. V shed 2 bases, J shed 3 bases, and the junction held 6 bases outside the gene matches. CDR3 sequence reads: CAISELGQVLYEQYF. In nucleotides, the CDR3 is TGTGCCATCAGTGAGCTGGGACAGGTTCTCTACGAGCAGTACTTC.

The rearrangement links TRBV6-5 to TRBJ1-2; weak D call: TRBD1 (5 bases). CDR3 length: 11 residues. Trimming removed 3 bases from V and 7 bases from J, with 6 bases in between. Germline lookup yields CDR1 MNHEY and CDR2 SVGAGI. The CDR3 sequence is CASSYQGGYTF. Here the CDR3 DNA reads TGTGCCAGCAGTTATCAGGGTGGCTACACCTTC.

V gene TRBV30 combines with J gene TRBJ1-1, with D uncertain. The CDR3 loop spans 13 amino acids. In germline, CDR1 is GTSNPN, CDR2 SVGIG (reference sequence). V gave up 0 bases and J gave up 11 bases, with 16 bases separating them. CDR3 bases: TGTGCCTGGAGTGTACATATCGGGGAAGGGGCTTTCTTT. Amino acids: CAWSVHIGEGAFF.